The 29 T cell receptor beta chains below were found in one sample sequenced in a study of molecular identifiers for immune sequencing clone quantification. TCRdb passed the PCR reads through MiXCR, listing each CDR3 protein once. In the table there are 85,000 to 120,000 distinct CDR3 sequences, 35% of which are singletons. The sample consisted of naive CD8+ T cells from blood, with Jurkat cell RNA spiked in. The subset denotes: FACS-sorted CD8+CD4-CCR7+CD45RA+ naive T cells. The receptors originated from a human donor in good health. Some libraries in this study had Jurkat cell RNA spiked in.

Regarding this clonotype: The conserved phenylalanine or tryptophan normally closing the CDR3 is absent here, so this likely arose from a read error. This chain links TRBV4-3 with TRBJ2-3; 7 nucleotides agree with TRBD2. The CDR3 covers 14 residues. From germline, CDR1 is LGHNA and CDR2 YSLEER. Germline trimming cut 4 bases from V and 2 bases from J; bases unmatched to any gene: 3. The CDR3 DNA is TGCGCCAGCAGCCTCGGACTAGTCACAGATACGCAGTATCTT. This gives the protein CASSLGLVTDTQYL.

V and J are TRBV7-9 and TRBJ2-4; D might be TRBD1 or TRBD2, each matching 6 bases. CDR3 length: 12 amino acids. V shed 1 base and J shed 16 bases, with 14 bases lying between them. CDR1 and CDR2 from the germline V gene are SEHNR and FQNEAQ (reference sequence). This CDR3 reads CASSLGGANPYF. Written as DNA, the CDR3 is TGTGCCAGCAGCTTAGGGGGGGCCAACCCTTACTTC.

CDR3 amino acids: CASSFNGLADTQYF. As DNA, the CDR3 is TGTGCCAGCAGCTTTAACGGACTAGCGGATACGCAGTATTTT. This sequence joins TRBV7-3 and TRBJ2-3, with 9 bases identical to TRBD2. Germline assignment: CDR1 SGHTA and CDR2 FQGTGA. The CDR3 extends over 14 amino acids. The ends lost 3 bases at V and 6 bases at J; junction bases unmatched: 4.

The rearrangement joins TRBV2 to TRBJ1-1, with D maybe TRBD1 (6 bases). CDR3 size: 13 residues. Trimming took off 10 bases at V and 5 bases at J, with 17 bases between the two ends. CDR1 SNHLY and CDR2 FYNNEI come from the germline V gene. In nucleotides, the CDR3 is TGTGCCATCAACACGGGGGGCGGTACTGAAGCTTTCTTT. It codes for CAINTGGGTEAFF.

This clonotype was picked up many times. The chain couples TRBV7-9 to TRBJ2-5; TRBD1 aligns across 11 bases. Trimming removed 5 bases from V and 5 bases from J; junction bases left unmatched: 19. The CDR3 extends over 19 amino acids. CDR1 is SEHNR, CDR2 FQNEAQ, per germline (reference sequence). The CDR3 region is CASSPPRTRDRGFRETQYF. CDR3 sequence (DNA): TGTGCCAGCAGCCCTCCTAGAACCCGGGACAGGGGGTTCCGGGAGACCCAGTACTTC.

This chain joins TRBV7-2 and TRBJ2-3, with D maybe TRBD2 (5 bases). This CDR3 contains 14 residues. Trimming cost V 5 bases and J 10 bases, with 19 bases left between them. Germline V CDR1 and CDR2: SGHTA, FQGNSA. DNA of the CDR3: TGTGCCAGCAGCCCCCTAGCCCTGGTAGCGTCGCAGTATTTT. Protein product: CASSPLALVASQYF.

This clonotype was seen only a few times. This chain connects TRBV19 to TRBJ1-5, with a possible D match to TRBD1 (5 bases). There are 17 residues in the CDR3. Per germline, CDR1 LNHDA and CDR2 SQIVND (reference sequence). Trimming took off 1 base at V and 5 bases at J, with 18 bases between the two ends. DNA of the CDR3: TGTGCCAGTAGTATAGGGGAAGGGGCACCCTTTTATCAGCCCCAGCATTTT. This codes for CASSIGEGAPFYQPQHF.

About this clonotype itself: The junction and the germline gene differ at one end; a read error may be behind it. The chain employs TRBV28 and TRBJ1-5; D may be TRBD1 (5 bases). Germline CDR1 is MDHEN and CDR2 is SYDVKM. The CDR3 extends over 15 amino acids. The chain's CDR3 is CASSLGPVRNQPLHF. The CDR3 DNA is TGTGCCAGCAGTTTGGGGCCCGTTCGCAATCAGCCCCTGCATTTT.

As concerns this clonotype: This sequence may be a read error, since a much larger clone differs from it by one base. The CDR3 is CSALSLGAFSNQPQHF. The DNA for the CDR3 is TGCAGTGCCCTCTCACTGGGGGCGTTTAGCAATCAGCCCCAGCATTTT. J is TRBJ1-5 and V is TRBV20-1; D may be TRBD1 (6 bases). CDR1 and CDR2 (germline): DFQATT, SNEGSKA (reference sequence). V was clipped by 6 bases and J by 0 bases, with 18 bases between them. The CDR3 sequence is 16 residues long.

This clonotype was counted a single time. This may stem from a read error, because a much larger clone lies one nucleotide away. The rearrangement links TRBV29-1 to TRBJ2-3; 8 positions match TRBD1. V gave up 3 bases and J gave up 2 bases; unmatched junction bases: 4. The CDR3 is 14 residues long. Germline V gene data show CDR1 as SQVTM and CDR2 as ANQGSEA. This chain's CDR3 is CSVDRTGLTDTQYF. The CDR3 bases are TGCAGCGTTGATAGGACAGGGCTCACAGATACGCAGTATTTT.

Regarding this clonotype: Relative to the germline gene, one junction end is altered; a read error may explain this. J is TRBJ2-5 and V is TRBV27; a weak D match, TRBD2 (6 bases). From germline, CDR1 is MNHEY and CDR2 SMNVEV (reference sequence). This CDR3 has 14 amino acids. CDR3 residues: CASSFGGFQETQSF. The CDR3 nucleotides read TGTGCCAGCAGTTTTGGGGGGTTTCAAGAGACCCAGTCCTTC.

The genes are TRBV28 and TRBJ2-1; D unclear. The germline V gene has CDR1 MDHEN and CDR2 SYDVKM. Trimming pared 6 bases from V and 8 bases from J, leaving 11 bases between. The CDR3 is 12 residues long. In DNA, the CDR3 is TGTGCCAGCAGCCCGGGCGGCGATGAGCAGTTCTTC. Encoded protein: CASSPGGDEQFF.

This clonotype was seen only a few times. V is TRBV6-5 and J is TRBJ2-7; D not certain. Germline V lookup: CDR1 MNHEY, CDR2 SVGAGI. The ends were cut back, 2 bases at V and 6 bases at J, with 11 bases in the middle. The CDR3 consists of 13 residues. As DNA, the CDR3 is TGTGCCAGCAGTTACCGTGGGTCAGTCGAGCAGTACTTC. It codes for CASSYRGSVEQYF.

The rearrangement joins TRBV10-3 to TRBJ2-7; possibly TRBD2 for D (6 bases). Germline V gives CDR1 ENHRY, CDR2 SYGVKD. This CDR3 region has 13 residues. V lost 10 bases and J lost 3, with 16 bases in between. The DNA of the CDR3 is TGTGCCACCCTATCCCGGGGACTCTACGAGCAGTACTTC. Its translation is CATLSRGLYEQYF.

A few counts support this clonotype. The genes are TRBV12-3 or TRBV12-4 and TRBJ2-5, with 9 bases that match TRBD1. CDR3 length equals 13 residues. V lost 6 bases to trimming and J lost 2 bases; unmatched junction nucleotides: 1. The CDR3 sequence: CASSGQGQETQYF. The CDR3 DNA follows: TGTGCCAGCAGCGGACAGGGGCAAGAGACCCAGTACTTC.

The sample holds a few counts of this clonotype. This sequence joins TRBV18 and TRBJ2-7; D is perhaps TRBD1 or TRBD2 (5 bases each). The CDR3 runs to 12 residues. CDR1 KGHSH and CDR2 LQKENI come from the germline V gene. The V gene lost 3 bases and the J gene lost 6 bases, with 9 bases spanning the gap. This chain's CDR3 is CASSPVGTEQYF. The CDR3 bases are TGTGCCAGCTCACCTGTTGGGACCGAGCAGTACTTC.

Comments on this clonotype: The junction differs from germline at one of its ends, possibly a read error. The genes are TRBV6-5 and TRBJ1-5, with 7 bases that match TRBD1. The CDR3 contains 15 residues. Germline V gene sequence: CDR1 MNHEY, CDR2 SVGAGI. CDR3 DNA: TGTGCCAACAGTTCCTTGGACAGGATGAATCAGCCCCAGCATTTT. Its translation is CANSSLDRMNQPQHF.

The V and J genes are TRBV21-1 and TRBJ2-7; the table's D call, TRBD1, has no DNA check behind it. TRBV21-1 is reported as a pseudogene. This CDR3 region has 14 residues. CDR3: CASSETGQRLEQYF. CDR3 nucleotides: TGTGCCAGCAGCGAGACAGGGCAGCGTCTCGAGCAGTACTTC.

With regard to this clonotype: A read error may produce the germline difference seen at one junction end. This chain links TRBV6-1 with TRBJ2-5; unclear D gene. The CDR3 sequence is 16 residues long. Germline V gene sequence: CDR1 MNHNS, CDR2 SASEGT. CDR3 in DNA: TGTGCCAGCAGTGAAGCGCCTCGGCTCTCACAAGAGACCCAGCACTTC. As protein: CASSEAPRLSQETQHF.

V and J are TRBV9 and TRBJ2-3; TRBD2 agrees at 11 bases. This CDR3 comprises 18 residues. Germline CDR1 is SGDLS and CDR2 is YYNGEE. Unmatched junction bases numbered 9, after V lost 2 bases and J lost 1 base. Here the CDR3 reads CASSVPIAGGPGTDTQYF. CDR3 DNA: TGTGCCAGCAGCGTCCCGATAGCGGGAGGGCCTGGCACAGATACGCAGTATTTT.

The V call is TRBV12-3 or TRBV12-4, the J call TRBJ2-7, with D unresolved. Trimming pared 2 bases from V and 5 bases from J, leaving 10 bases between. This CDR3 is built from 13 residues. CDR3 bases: TGTGCCAGCAGTTTAACAGAAGCCAACGAGCAGTACTTC. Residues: CASSLTEANEQYF.

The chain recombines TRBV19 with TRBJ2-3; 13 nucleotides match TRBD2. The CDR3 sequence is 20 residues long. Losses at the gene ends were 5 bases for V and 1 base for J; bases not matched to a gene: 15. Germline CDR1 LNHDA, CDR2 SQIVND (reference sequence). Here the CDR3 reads CASSATGTSGIAVGTDTQYF. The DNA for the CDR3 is TGTGCCAGTAGTGCCACCGGGACTAGCGGGATCGCGGTGGGCACAGATACGCAGTATTTT.

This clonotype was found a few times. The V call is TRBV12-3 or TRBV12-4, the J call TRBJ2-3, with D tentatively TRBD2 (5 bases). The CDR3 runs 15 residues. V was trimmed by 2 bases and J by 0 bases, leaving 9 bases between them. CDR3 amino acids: CASSLSWRSTDTQYF. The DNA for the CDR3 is TGTGCCAGCAGTTTAAGTTGGAGGAGCACAGATACGCAGTATTTT.

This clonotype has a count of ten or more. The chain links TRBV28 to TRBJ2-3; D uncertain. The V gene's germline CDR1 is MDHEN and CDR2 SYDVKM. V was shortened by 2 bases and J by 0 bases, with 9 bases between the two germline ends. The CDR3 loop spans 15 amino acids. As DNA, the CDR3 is TGTGCCAGCAGTTTAACCCTGGACAGCACAGATACGCAGTATTTT. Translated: CASSLTLDSTDTQYF.

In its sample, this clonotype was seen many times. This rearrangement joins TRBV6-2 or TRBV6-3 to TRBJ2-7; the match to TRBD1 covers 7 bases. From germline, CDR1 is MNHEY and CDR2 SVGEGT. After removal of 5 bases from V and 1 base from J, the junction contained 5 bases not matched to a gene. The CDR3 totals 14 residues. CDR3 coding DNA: TGTGCCAGCAGTGACCTGACAGGGTCCTACGAGCAGTACTTC. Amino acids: CASSDLTGSYEQYF.

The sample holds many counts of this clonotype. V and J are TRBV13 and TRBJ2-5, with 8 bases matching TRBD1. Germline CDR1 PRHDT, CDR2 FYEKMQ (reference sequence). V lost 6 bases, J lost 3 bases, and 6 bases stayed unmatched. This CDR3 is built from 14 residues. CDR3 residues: CASSTTQGEETQYF. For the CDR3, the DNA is TGTGCCAGCAGTACCACACAGGGGGAAGAGACCCAGTACTTC.

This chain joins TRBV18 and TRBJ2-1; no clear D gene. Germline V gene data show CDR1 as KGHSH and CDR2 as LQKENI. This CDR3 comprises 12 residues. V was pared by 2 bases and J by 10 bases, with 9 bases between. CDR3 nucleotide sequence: TGTGCCAGCTCACCATCTCTCCCCGAGCAGTTCTTC. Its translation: CASSPSLPEQFF.

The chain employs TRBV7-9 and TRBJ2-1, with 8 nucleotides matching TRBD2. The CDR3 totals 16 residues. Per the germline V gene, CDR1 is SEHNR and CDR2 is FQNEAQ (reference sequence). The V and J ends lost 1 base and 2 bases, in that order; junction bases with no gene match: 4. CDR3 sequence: CASSLVPSGPYNEQFF. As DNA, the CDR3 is TGTGCCAGCAGCTTAGTTCCTAGCGGGCCCTACAATGAGCAGTTCTTC.

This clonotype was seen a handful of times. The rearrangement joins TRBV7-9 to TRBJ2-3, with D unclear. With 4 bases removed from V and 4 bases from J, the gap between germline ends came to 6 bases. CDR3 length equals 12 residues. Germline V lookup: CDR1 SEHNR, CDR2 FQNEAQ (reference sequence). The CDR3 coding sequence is TGTGCCAGCAGCTGGGCCTCAGATACGCAGTATTTT. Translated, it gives CASSWASDTQYF.